This T cell receptor (beta chain) was obtained from a study of vaccination effects on CD4 cells after COVID-19. Study-level points and caveats: Substantial clonal contraction characterized both infection- and vaccine-induced clones late after vaccination. Early post-infection timepoints were missing from the study, which also had few convalescent patients.

Expansion with viral peptide pools was applied to antigen-specific CD4+ T cells by the ViraFEST assay prior to sequencing. The culture ran for 10 days before CD4+ T cells were isolated. Nucleocapsid antibody tests were negative, and the vaccine recipients had no prior SARS-CoV-2 infection. Using immunoSEQ multiplex PCR, the repertoire was profiled, and TCRdb retains in-frame clones only, with some absent. The sample holds about 65,000 clones; approximately 76% are singletons and the top ten take approximately 2.8%. Germline values: CDR1 LNHDA, CDR2 SQIVND (reference sequence). The CDR3 has 16 residues. Trimming pared 3 bases from V and 0 bases from J, leaving 14 bases between. About this clone: Its target is unknown.

Sequenced material: CD4+ T cells from PBMCs cultured with HCoV-NL63 spike peptides, taken before COVID-19 vaccination. The J gene is TRBJ1-2, the V gene TRBV19; D is uncertain. This receptor was obtained from a human donor who received a COVID-19 vaccine. The CDR3 spells CASSIVGRTANYGYTF. The CDR3 region has the DNA TGTGCCAGTAGTATTGTTGGGCGGACCGCTAACTATGGCTACACCTTC.